The entry that follows covers one T cell receptor (beta chain) sequence. TCRdb re-called the multiplex PCR reads with MiXCR, one entry per CDR3 protein. The profile shows more than 85,000 distinct CDR3 sequences, around 20% of them singletons. The sample belongs to a study of breast tumors, draining lymph nodes, adjacent tissues. Breast cancer patients provided tissue from their axillary draining lymph nodes. This TCR came from a female donor with breast cancer. Some clones in this sample may be carry-over from other donors' samples. The sequenced material came from axillary lymph node tissue.

The CDR3 nucleotides are TGCGCCAGCAGCATACACAGGGGAACGAACACCGGGGAGCTGTTTTTT. Translation: CASSIHRGTNTGELFF. This chain connects TRBV5-1 to TRBJ2-2; TRBD1 matches at 7 bases. V lost 4 bases and J lost 0; bases outside the gene matches: 6. Germline values: CDR1 SGHRS, CDR2 YFSETQ. This CDR3 has 16 residues.